The 3 T cell receptor beta chains reported below all come from one sample, sequenced in a study of blood T cell repertoires in COVID-19. The method was immunoSEQ multiplex PCR; TCRdb's version includes in-frame clones alone and lacks a portion of them. The data contain under 15,000 clones, 78% of them seen just once; the ten biggest clones take up about a third. The sequencing input was peripheral blood. The receptors derive from a human donor in a cohort sampled during active COVID-19.

The V and J genes are TRBV3-1 (or the pseudogene TRBV3-2) and TRBJ1-2, with 7 bases matching TRBD1. The CDR3 length is 17 residues. CDR1 and CDR2 (germline): LGHDT, YNNKEL (reference sequence). The J segment lost 0 bases and the V segment lost 4 bases, leaving 11 bases of the junction unmatched. CDR3 protein: CASSRVNSDRANYGYTF. The CDR3 coding sequence is TGTGCCAGCAGCCGCGTGAACTCAGACAGGGCTAACTATGGCTACACCTTC.

The chain combines TRBV2 with TRBJ1-1; 9 nucleotides line up with TRBD1. The length of the CDR3 is 13 residues. Looked up from germline, CDR1 is SNHLY and CDR2 is FYNNEI. J lost 11 bases, V lost 3 bases, and 7 bases had no gene match. The chain's CDR3 is CASSEEGQGSAFF. CDR3 bases: TGTGCCAGCAGTGAGGAGGGACAGGGTTCTGCTTTCTTT. The full variable domain, completed using reference TRBV2 and TRBJ1-1, is EPEVTQTPSHQVTQMGQEVILRCVPISNHLYFYWYRQILGQKVEFLVSFYNNEISEKSEIFDDQFSVERPDGSNFTLKIRSTKLEDSAMYFCASSEEGQGSAFFGQGTRLTVV.

The chain combines TRBV3-1 (or the pseudogene TRBV3-2) with TRBJ1-2; 7 nucleotides agree with TRBD1. Germline assignment: CDR1 LGHDT and CDR2 YNNKEL (reference sequence). The CDR3 has 13 amino acids. The J segment lost 6 bases and the V segment lost 7 bases, leaving 8 bases of the junction unmatched. The DNA for the CDR3 is TGTGCCAGCAATAAGGGGGCGCGCGATGGCTACACCTTC. Amino acids: CASNKGARDGYTF.